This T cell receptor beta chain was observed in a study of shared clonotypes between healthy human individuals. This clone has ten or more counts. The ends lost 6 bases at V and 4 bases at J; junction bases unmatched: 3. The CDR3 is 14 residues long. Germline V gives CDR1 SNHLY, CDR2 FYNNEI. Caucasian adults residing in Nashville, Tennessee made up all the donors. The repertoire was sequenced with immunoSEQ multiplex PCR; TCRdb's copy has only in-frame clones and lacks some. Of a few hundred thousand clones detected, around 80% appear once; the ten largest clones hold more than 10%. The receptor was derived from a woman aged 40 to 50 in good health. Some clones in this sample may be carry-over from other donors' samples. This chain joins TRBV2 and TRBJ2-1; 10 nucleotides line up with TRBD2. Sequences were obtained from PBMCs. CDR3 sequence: CASRRTSGYNEQFF. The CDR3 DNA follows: TGTGCCAGCAGGCGGACTAGCGGATACAATGAGCAGTTCTTC.